This T cell receptor beta chain derives from a study of T cells in Graves' hyperthyroidism and ophthalmopathy. Turning to the study itself: The blood sample was taken at first diagnosis, before treatment began.

This clonotype was observed a few times. Antigen unknown. The CDR3 contains 17 residues. V was cut by 1 base and J by 8 bases, with 20 bases left in between. The V gene's germline CDR1 is MNHEY and CDR2 SMNVEV (reference sequence). Each person with ophthalmopathy scored at least 3 on the Clinical Activity Score, reached NOSPECS grade 4 or higher, and had been ill under 3 months. Amplified regions were TCR beta CDR3 sequences from RNA transcripts. An initial round of RT-PCR targeting the TCR CDR3 relied on the HTBI primer set. A single record per CDR3 protein comes from TCRdb applying MiXCR to the multiplex PCR reads. The sample yields fewer than 650,000 distinct CDR3 sequences, 11% to 15% seen once. Study-wide points: Median prediction lead before ophthalmopathy onset was about 6.3 months with the model. Most thyroid clonotypes expanded above 0.001 appeared in blood too.

The genes are TRBV27 and TRBJ1-4; D is unresolved. The source is a woman younger than 30 with Graves' ophthalmopathy. The sample was blood. The CDR3 bases are TGTGCCAGCAGTTTATGGGGTCGGGAGGCGGCGGGGGAAAAACTGTTTTTT. Amino acid sequence: CASSLWGREAAGEKLFF. Based on the CDR3 plus reference TRBV27 and TRBJ1-4, the full variable domain is EAQVTQNPRYLITVTGKKLTVTCSQNMNHEYMSWYRQDPGLGLRQIYYSMNVEVTDKGDVPEGYKVSRKEKRNFPLILESPSPNQTSLYFCASSLWGREAAGEKLFFGSGTQLSVL.